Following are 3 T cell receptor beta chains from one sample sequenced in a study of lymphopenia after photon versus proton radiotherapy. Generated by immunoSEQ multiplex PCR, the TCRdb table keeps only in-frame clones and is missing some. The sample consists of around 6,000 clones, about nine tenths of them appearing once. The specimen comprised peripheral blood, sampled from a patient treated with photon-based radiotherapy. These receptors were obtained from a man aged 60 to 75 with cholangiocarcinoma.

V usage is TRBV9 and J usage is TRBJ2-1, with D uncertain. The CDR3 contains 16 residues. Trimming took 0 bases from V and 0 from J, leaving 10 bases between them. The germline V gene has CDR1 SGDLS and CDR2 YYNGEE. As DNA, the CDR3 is TGTGCCAGCAGCGTAGGCGGATCGAGCTCCTACAATGAGCAGTTCTTC. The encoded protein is CASSVGGSSSYNEQFF.

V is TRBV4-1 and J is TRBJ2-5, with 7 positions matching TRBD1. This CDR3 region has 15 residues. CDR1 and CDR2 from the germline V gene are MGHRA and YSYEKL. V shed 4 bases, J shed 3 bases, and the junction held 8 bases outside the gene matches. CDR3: CASSPQGVIEETQYF. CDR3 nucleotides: TGCGCCAGCAGCCCCCAGGGGGTGATCGAAGAGACCCAGTACTTC.

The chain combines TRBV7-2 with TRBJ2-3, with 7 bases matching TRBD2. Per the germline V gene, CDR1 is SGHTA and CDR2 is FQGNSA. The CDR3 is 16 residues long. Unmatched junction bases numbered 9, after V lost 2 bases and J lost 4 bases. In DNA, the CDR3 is TGTGCCAGCAGCTTAACGTCGTCACGGGGGGCAGATACGCAGTATTTT. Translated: CASSLTSSRGADTQYF. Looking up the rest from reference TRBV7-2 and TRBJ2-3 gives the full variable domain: GAGVSQSPSNKVTEKGKDVELRCDPISGHTALYWYRQSLGQGLEFLIYFQGNSAPDKSGLPSDRFSAERTGGSVSTLTIQRTQQEDSAVYLCASSLTSSRGADTQYFGPGTRLTVL.